These 8 T cell receptor beta chains came from one sample sequenced in a study of long-term antiretroviral therapy in people with HIV. The run of the v3.0 immunoSEQ assay was at survey level. The assay was immunoSEQ multiplex PCR, and TCRdb's table has in-frame clones only and misses some. The table has 37,000 or so clones, 75% to 85% seen once. This sample comprised unsorted PBMCs, obtained 3.4 years after starting antiretroviral therapy. The receptors here all came from a man aged 30-40 years with HIV.

The rearrangement links TRBV20-1 to TRBJ1-1; 11 positions agree with TRBD1. Germline values: CDR1 DFQATT, CDR2 SNEGSKA (reference sequence). CDR3 length equals 11 residues. Written as DNA, the CDR3 is TGCAGGGGGACAGGGGGGACTGAAGCTTTCTTT. It encodes CRGTGGTEAFF.

This clone was seen only a few times. V and J are TRBV5-4 and TRBJ1-2; the match to TRBD1 covers 9 bases. V shed 0 bases, J shed 4 bases, and the junction held 1 base outside the gene matches. Germline loops: CDR1 SGHNT, CDR2 YYREEE (reference sequence). CDR3 length: 14 amino acids. The CDR3 DNA is TGTGCCAGCAGCTTGGAGGGACAGGGCTATGGCTACACCTTC. Translation gives CASSLEGQGYGYTF.

The genes are TRBV30 and TRBJ2-2; D may match TRBD1 or TRBD2 (6 bases each). Germline CDR1 GTSNPN, CDR2 SVGIG (reference sequence). The CDR3 contains 21 residues. V gave up 3 bases and J gave up 6 bases, with 35 bases separating them. The CDR3 DNA reads TGTGCCTGGAGCCGGGGCTTACGAGTGGATTGGGGGGCTACCATCGCCGGGGAGCTGTTTTTT. It translates to CAWSRGLRVDWGATIAGELFF. Using reference TRBV30 and TRBJ2-2 for the parts outside the CDR3, the full variable domain is SQTIHQWPATLVQPVGSPLSLECTVEGTSNPNLYWYRQAAGRGLQLLFYSVGIGQISSEVPQNLSASRPQDRQFILSSKKLLLSDSGFYLCAWSRGLRVDWGATIAGELFFGEGSRLTVL.

Regarding this clone: At one of its ends the junction is not consistent with the germline gene, which may arise from a read error. The chain carries TRBV5-6 and TRBJ2-1; the D is unclear. From germline, CDR1 is SGHDT and CDR2 YYEEEE. This CDR3 has 15 residues. The CDR3 nucleotides are TGTGCCAGCAGCTCATTTAGGACGAAGGTGACAATAAGGGTCTTC. Protein sequence: CASSSFRTKVTIRVF. Complete variable domain (other parts from reference TRBV5-6 and TRBJ2-1): DAGVTQSPTHLIKTRGQQVTLRCSPKSGHDTVSWYQQALGQGPQFIFQYYEEEERQRGNFPDRFSGHQFPNYSSELNVNALLLGDSALYLCASSSFRTKVTIRVFGPGTRLTVL.

V is TRBV5-8 and J is TRBJ2-7; TRBD1 agrees at 10 bases. The germline CDR1 and CDR2 sequences are SGHTS and YDEGEE. V lost 2 bases, J lost 7 bases, and 15 bases stayed unmatched. The CDR3 is 17 residues long. The CDR3 loop is CASSFRQGAQPPLEQYF. The CDR3 region has the DNA TGTGCCAGCAGCTTTAGACAGGGGGCGCAACCCCCCTTGGAGCAGTACTTC. Full variable domain (outside the CDR3, taken from reference TRBV5-8 and TRBJ2-7): EAGVTQSPTHLIKTRGQQATLRCSPISGHTSVYWYQQALGLGLQFLLWYDEGEERNRGNFPPRFSGRQFPNYSSELNVNALELEDSALYLCASSFRQGAQPPLEQYFGPGTRLTVT.

The chain links TRBV6-5 to TRBJ2-1, with D perhaps TRBD1 or TRBD2 (6 bases each). In germline, CDR1 is MNHEY, CDR2 SVGAGI. This CDR3 region has 14 residues. Trimming removed 5 bases from V and 8 bases from J, with 16 bases in between. The CDR3 bases are TGTGCCAGCAGTACCCGGAGAAGGGGGGATGAGCAGTTCTTC. It codes for CASSTRRRGDEQFF.

The chain joins TRBV7-9 to TRBJ2-7; D possibly corresponds to TRBD1 (6 bases). The CDR3 runs to 15 residues. Trimming removed 1 base from V and 3 bases from J, with 13 bases in between. The germline gives CDR1 SEHNR, CDR2 FQNEAQ (reference sequence). CDR3 residues: CASSLVTGGHYEQYF. As DNA, the CDR3 is TGTGCCAGCAGCTTAGTGACTGGGGGCCACTACGAGCAGTACTTC.

The chain links TRBV29-1 to TRBJ2-1; 11 bases are shared with TRBD2. Germline V CDR1 and CDR2: SQVTM, ANQGSEA. Trimming cost V 6 bases and J 4 bases; bases outside gene matches: 5. The CDR3 has 14 residues. CDR3 bases: TGCAGCGTCGGGACTAGCGGTCAGTACAATGAGCAGTTCTTC. It is translated as CSVGTSGQYNEQFF.